Presented here are 21 T cell receptor beta chains from one specimen sequenced in a study of blood T cell repertoires in COVID-19. Sequencing used immunoSEQ multiplex PCR; TCRdb keeps in-frame clones, though not all of them. The sample records roughly 140,000 clones, more than 75% being singletons. The sample comprised peripheral blood. All receptors derive from a woman aged 45-65 years with acute or convalescent COVID-19.

The V call is TRBV2, the J call TRBJ1-4, with 9 nucleotides matching TRBD1. The trim removed 6 bases at V and 5 bases at J, leaving 4 bases unmatched. There are 14 residues in the CDR3. CDR1 is SNHLY, CDR2 FYNNEI, per germline. The CDR3 is CASRDRGANEKLFF. CDR3 coding DNA: TGTGCCAGCAGAGACAGGGGGGCGAATGAAAAACTGTTTTTT. Variable domain in full (rest from reference TRBV2 and TRBJ1-4): EPEVTQTPSHQVTQMGQEVILRCVPISNHLYFYWYRQILGQKVEFLVSFYNNEISEKSEIFDDQFSVERPDGSNFTLKIRSTKLEDSAMYFCASRDRGANEKLFFGSGTQLSVL.

The rearrangement links TRBV5-1 to TRBJ2-2; D is possibly TRBD1 (5 bases). The CDR3 runs 15 residues. Germline CDR1 and CDR2: SGHRS and YFSETQ. Trimming removed 4 bases from V and 1 base from J, with 11 bases in between. The CDR3 protein is CASSEDTGNTGELFF. The CDR3 bases are TGCGCCAGCAGCGAGGATACAGGGAACACCGGGGAGCTGTTTTTT.

V gene TRBV29-1 combines with J gene TRBJ2-3, with TRBD2 matching 10 bases. Germline lookup yields CDR1 SQVTM and CDR2 ANQGSEA. The CDR3 is made up of 15 amino acids. The trim removed 7 bases at V and 2 bases at J, leaving 9 bases unmatched. Here the CDR3 reads CSAKTLAGVTDTQYF. In DNA form, the CDR3 reads TGCAGCGCTAAGACCCTAGCGGGGGTCACAGATACGCAGTATTTT.

V is TRBV5-1 and J is TRBJ1-2; the match to TRBD1 covers 11 bases. Germline CDR1 reads SGHRS; CDR2 reads YFSETQ. The CDR3 totals 20 residues. The V and J ends lost 4 bases and 9 bases, in that order; junction bases with no gene match: 26. The CDR3, as DNA: TGCGCCAGCAGCGTCCCCCGGGACAGGGGGGTCGGCTTCGTATTGGAGAGCTACACCTTC. This encodes CASSVPRDRGVGFVLESYTF.

This clone came up once. The chain carries TRBV20-1 and TRBJ2-1; D call uncertain. The CDR3 runs to 15 residues. Germline-derived CDR1 and CDR2 are DFQATT and SNEGSKA (reference sequence). V gave up 3 bases and J gave up 7 bases, with 19 bases separating them. The CDR3 DNA reads TGCAGTGCTAGTCCCCCAGGCCCCCTTACAAATGAGCAGTTCTTC. Its protein is CSASPPGPLTNEQFF.

The chain carries TRBV25-1 and TRBJ2-7; 11 bases are shared with TRBD1. In germline, CDR1 is MGHDK, CDR2 SYGVNS. V gave up 7 bases and J gave up 2 bases; unmatched junction bases: 1. The CDR3 runs to 13 residues. In DNA form, the CDR3 reads TGTGCCAGCACGGGACAGGGGGCCTACGAGCAGTACTTC. Its protein product is CASTGQGAYEQYF.

The chain recombines TRBV2 with TRBJ1-2; a possible D gene is TRBD1 (5 bases). The CDR3 loop spans 15 amino acids. V lost 1 base to trimming and J lost 0 bases, with 9 bases between them. CDR1 and CDR2 (germline): SNHLY, FYNNEI. The DNA for the CDR3 is TGTGCCAGCAGTGAAGGGGGCGCAGCTAACTATGGCTACACCTTC. It translates to CASSEGGAANYGYTF.

The chain is built from TRBV19 and TRBJ1-5; D is possibly TRBD1 (5 bases). The CDR3 is 12 amino acids. V was cut by 8 bases and J by 4 bases, with 9 bases left in between. Germline V gene data show CDR1 as LNHDA and CDR2 as SQIVND (reference sequence). The CDR3 reads CASGRQNQPQHF. CDR3 bases: TGTGCCAGTGGCCGACAGAATCAGCCCCAGCATTTT.

This chain uses TRBV9 with TRBJ2-5; D perhaps matches TRBD1 (6 bases). Deletions cut 0 bases from V and 7 bases from J, with 16 bases between. From germline, CDR1 is SGDLS and CDR2 YYNGEE. CDR3 length: 15 residues. The CDR3, as DNA: TGTGCCAGCAGCGTAGCAGGGGAGAGCGTTGGGACCCAGTACTTC. It encodes CASSVAGESVGTQYF.

The chain combines TRBV12-3 or TRBV12-4 with TRBJ1-1, with D uncertain. The CDR3 sequence is 13 residues long. V lost 7 bases and J lost 8, with 17 bases in between. The DNA of the CDR3 is TGTGCCAGCACCTCACTAGGACGTCGAGAAGCTTTCTTT. It translates to CASTSLGRREAFF.

The rearrangement links TRBV2 to TRBJ1-1; TRBD1 agrees at 10 bases. Germline lookup yields CDR1 SNHLY and CDR2 FYNNEI. V dropped 8 bases and J dropped 3; count of bases not matched to a gene: 12. The CDR3 length is 16 residues. DNA for the CDR3: TGTGCCAGCTATCCAGGACAGGGGGGGTTCGACACTGAAGCTTTCTTT. It encodes CASYPGQGGFDTEAFF.

V and J are TRBV20-1 and TRBJ2-1; D perhaps matches TRBD1 (5 bases). The germline CDR1 and CDR2 sequences are DFQATT and SNEGSKA (reference sequence). V dropped 5 bases and J dropped 5 bases, with 7 bases sitting between them. There are 11 residues in the CDR3. The CDR3 sequence is CSADRHNEQFF. In DNA form, the CDR3 reads TGCAGTGCTGACAGACACAATGAGCAGTTCTTC.

The rearrangement uses TRBV4-3 and TRBJ1-5, with TRBD1 identical over 7 bases. This CDR3 contains 16 residues. V was pared by 1 base and J by 9 bases, with 12 bases of the junction left unmatched. Germline lookup yields CDR1 LGHNA and CDR2 YSLEER. The CDR3 nucleotides are TGCGCCAGCAGCCAAGCGCGGGGACAGAGCTCTGGGCCCCAGCATTTT. Translation: CASSQARGQSSGPQHF.

The chain has TRBV5-1 and TRBJ2-2, with 16 bases lining up with TRBD2. The CDR3 runs to 18 residues. V lost 4 bases and J lost 6; bases outside the gene matches: 9. The germline V gene has CDR1 SGHRS and CDR2 YFSETQ. CDR3 in amino acids: CASSTPGLAGGRAGELFF. The DNA for the CDR3 is TGCGCCAGCAGCACCCCGGGACTAGCGGGGGGGAGAGCCGGGGAGCTGTTTTTT.

The genes are TRBV12-5 and TRBJ1-2; D gene uncertain. The ends were cut back, 2 bases at V and 4 bases at J, with 5 bases in the middle. The CDR3 covers 12 residues. The germline CDR1 and CDR2 sequences are LGHNT and FRNRAP. The CDR3 coding sequence is TGTGCTAGTGGTTTGTCAGGCTATGGCTACACCTTC. Translated, it gives CASGLSGYGYTF.

The chain joins TRBV28 to TRBJ2-7; 8 bases are a match to TRBD1. The CDR3 extends over 14 amino acids. Trimming removed 7 bases from V and 3 bases from J; junction bases left unmatched: 8. CDR1 is MDHEN, CDR2 SYDVKM, per germline. The CDR3 DNA reads TGTGCCAGCACGCCGGGACAGGAAATCTACGAGCAGTACTTC. This codes for CASTPGQEIYEQYF.

V is TRBV6-1 and J is TRBJ2-2; D is ambiguous. The CDR3 is 14 residues long. V dropped 3 bases and J dropped 0 bases, with 5 bases sitting between them. Germline CDR1 and CDR2: MNHNS and SASEGT. The CDR3 protein is CASSEFANTGELFF. The CDR3 bases are TGTGCCAGCAGTGAGTTCGCGAACACCGGGGAGCTGTTTTTT.

This clone was picked up a small number of times. The CDR3 spells CASNHLKLGPNQPQHF. CDR3 sequence (DNA): TGTGCCAGCAACCATCTAAAGTTGGGCCCCAATCAGCCCCAGCATTTT. This chain uses TRBV21-1 with TRBJ1-5; TRBD1 is the table's D call, not checked against the DNA. TRBV21-1 corresponds to a pseudogene. The CDR3 covers 16 residues.

The chain carries TRBV9 and TRBJ2-7; D is ambiguous. The germline V gene encodes CDR1 SGDLS and CDR2 YYNGEE. V lost 3 bases, J lost 2 bases, and 12 bases lay in between. This CDR3 region has 14 residues. CDR3 bases: TGTGCCAGCAGCGACGGAACCAGGCCCTACGAGCAGTACTTC. Protein product: CASSDGTRPYEQYF.

The rearrangement joins TRBV4-2 to TRBJ1-2; 9 nucleotides align to TRBD1. The germline CDR1 and CDR2 sequences are LGHNA and YNFKEQ. The CDR3 runs to 16 residues. The ends lost 2 bases at V and 5 bases at J; junction bases unmatched: 9. This CDR3 reads CASSQPGTGLIYGYTF. CDR3 nucleotides: TGTGCCAGCAGCCAACCCGGGACAGGGTTAATATATGGCTACACCTTC.

This rearrangement joins TRBV19 to TRBJ1-1; 8 bases map to TRBD1. Looked up from germline, CDR1 is LNHDA and CDR2 is SQIVND (reference sequence). J lost 0 bases, V lost 4 bases, and 4 bases had no gene match. This CDR3 is 15 amino acids long. CDR3 sequence reads: CASSTGDRLNTEAFF. Written as DNA, the CDR3 is TGTGCCAGTAGTACGGGGGACAGGTTGAACACTGAAGCTTTCTTT.